These 10 T cell receptor beta chains share one sample of origin, sequenced in a study of cytomegalovirus exposure and HLA in healthy donors. Primers included in the PCR were 60 Vbeta and 13 Jbeta primers. Measured with immunoSEQ multiplex PCR; TCRdb has only the in-frame clones, and not every one. This table holds roughly 160,000 clones, about 85% found once. Sample: PBMCs. The receptors come from a boy between 2 and 10 years old in good health and CMV-seronegative.

The CDR3 loop is CASTLDRGLGNTIYF. The CDR3 nucleotides are TGTGCCAGCACCCTGGACAGGGGGCTTGGAAACACCATATATTTT. The rearrangement uses TRBV6-1 and TRBJ1-3; 11 bases match TRBD1. Germline V gives CDR1 MNHNS, CDR2 SASEGT. With V trimmed by 7 bases and J by 3 bases, 5 bases remained unmatched. The CDR3 sequence is 15 residues long.

The chain recombines TRBV7-9 with TRBJ2-3; 11 bases are a match to TRBD2. Germline trimming cut 5 bases from V and 2 bases from J; bases unmatched to any gene: 12. CDR1 and CDR2 (germline): SEHNR, FQNEAQ (reference sequence). The CDR3 spans 18 residues. CDR3 DNA sequence: TGTGCCAGCAGCCGACCGGGACTAGCGGAGACTTCCACAGATACGCAGTATTTT. As protein: CASSRPGLAETSTDTQYF.

V and J are TRBV11-2 and TRBJ2-1, with a tentative D call TRBD2 (6 bases). Germline V lookup: CDR1 SGHAT, CDR2 FQNNGV. V lost 1 base to trimming and J lost 8 bases, with 18 bases between them. This CDR3 spans 16 amino acids. DNA for the CDR3: TGTGCCAGCAGCTTAGTCACTGGAGGGGTGGGGGATGAGCAGTTCTTC. Translating it yields CASSLVTGGVGDEQFF.

The CDR3 DNA reads TGTGCCAGCAGCCCAGACTTGACCGGGACAGGGGACACCGGGGAGCTGTTTTTT. It encodes CASSPDLTGTGDTGELFF. The chain couples TRBV5-4 to TRBJ2-2; the match to TRBD1 covers 10 bases. The CDR3 totals 18 residues. CDR1 SGHNT and CDR2 YYREEE come from the germline V gene (reference sequence). The ends lost 4 bases at V and 3 bases at J; junction bases unmatched: 12.

This chain links TRBV5-4 with TRBJ2-2, with D perhaps matching TRBD2 (5 bases). This CDR3 spans 14 amino acids. Trimming cost V 4 bases and J 6 bases, with 13 bases left between them. Germline lookup yields CDR1 SGHNT and CDR2 YYREEE (reference sequence). The CDR3 sequence is CASSTPQAAGELFF. The DNA of the CDR3 is TGTGCCAGCAGCACCCCACAAGCGGCCGGGGAGCTGTTTTTT.

This clone was observed a few times. The chain recombines TRBV2 with TRBJ2-1, with D possibly being TRBD1 (5 bases). Germline CDR1 SNHLY, CDR2 FYNNEI. Trimming pared 11 bases from V and 5 bases from J, leaving 22 bases between. The CDR3 is 15 residues long. As DNA, the CDR3 is TGTGCCTCAGCATGGGCAGGGTTAGGTGACAATGAGCAGTTCTTC. It yields the protein CASAWAGLGDNEQFF. Based on the CDR3 plus reference TRBV2 and TRBJ2-1, the full variable domain is EPEVTQTPSHQVTQMGQEVILRCVPISNHLYFYWYRQILGQKVEFLVSFYNNEISEKSEIFDDQFSVERPDGSNFTLKIRSTKLEDSAMYFCASAWAGLGDNEQFFGPGTRLTVL.

The CDR3 nucleotides read TGTGCCAGTAATAGCGGGAGGGCCCGGACAGATACGCAGTATTTT. Amino acids: CASNSGRARTDTQYF. V gene TRBV19 combines with J gene TRBJ2-3; 11 positions match TRBD2. V gave up 7 bases and J gave up 3 bases; unmatched junction bases: 6. This CDR3 spans 15 amino acids. Germline lookup yields CDR1 LNHDA and CDR2 SQIVND (reference sequence).

This rearrangement joins TRBV15 to TRBJ1-2; 7 bases are shared with TRBD1. Trimming took 5 bases from V and 6 from J; bases not matched to a gene: 21. This CDR3 is 18 amino acids long. Per germline, CDR1 LNHNV and CDR2 YYDKDF (reference sequence). In DNA form, the CDR3 reads TGTGCCACCAGCTACGGGACCACAGGGGCCATACAGGGGCATGGCTACACCTTC. Its translation: CATSYGTTGAIQGHGYTF. Full variable domain (rest looked up from reference TRBV15 and TRBJ1-2): DAMVIQNPRYQVTQFGKPVTLSCSQTLNHNVMYWYQQKSSQAPKLLFHYYDKDFNNEADTPDNFQSRRPNTSFCFLDIRSPGLGDTAMYLCATSYGTTGAIQGHGYTFGSGTRLTVV.

The rearrangement joins TRBV2 to TRBJ2-1; D perhaps matches TRBD1 (6 bases). V was clipped by 3 bases and J by 9 bases, with 21 bases between them. The CDR3 is 16 residues long. Germline V lookup: CDR1 SNHLY, CDR2 FYNNEI. The CDR3 sequence is CASSDRGPGASGEQFF. CDR3 coding DNA: TGTGCCAGCAGTGACCGCGGGCCAGGGGCTTCGGGTGAGCAGTTCTTC.

The chain uses TRBV5-5 and TRBJ2-4, with D possibly being TRBD2 (5 bases). This CDR3 has 11 amino acids. V was pared by 4 bases and J by 8 bases, with 7 bases between. Germline V gene lookup returns CDR1 SGHKS and CDR2 YYEKEE (reference sequence). Here the CDR3 reads CASSDGDIQYF. The CDR3 DNA follows: TGTGCCAGCAGCGACGGGGACATTCAGTACTTC.